Sequencing of this TCR beta chain was carried out in a study of blood T cell repertoires in COVID-19. Only in-frame clones appear in the TCRdb table, and some are missing; sequencing was by immunoSEQ multiplex PCR. The data show approximately 71,000 clones, just over 90% seen once. This clone was recorded only once. The CDR3 has 18 amino acids. Trimming took off 0 bases at V and 0 bases at J, with 12 bases between the two ends. Germline V gene data show CDR1 as MGHRA and CDR2 as YSYEKL. The origin of this receptor is a woman in her late teens or twenties with acute or convalescent COVID-19. The sample comprised peripheral blood. V is TRBV4-1 and J is TRBJ1-6; tentative D call: TRBD1 (6 bases). The CDR3 coding sequence is TGCGCCAGCAGCCAAGAAGTCAGGGGTGTCTCCTATAATTCACCCCTCCACTTT. Protein sequence: CASSQEVRGVSYNSPLHF.